This T cell receptor beta chain was recorded in a study of blood T cell repertoires in COVID-19. Looking at the study overall: Some COVID-19 samples were acute and others convalescent; all came from the United States, Italy and Spain.

Authors' processing steps: Reference gene primer amplification gave nucleated cell count estimates. Sequencing was performed with immunoSEQ multiplex PCR; in TCRdb, only in-frame clones are kept and a portion is missing. The DNA was the basis for D and trimming; V, J and clone size are from that table. The data contain fewer than 120,000 clones, roughly four fifths of them singletons. This CDR3 has 17 residues. Germline trimming cut 1 base from V and 5 bases from J; bases unmatched to any gene: 10. Germline V CDR1 and CDR2: SGHDN, FVKESK. This chain uses TRBV14 with TRBJ2-3; 9 nucleotides agree with TRBD2. This clonotype was obtained from a woman aged 55 to 70 with acute or convalescent COVID-19. The source material was peripheral blood. The CDR3, as DNA: TGTGCCAGCAGCCAAGTTCTTTGGGCGGGGGGGCAAGATACGCAGTATTTT. This encodes CASSQVLWAGGQDTQYF.